This T cell receptor (beta chain) was sequenced in a study of healthy donors' naive CD4 and CD8 T cells. Study summary: Three donor age groups were sampled: 20-25, 40-50 and 60-70 years; half female. All functional IMGT TCR alpha variants were covered by new primers.

The count of this clonotype is one. Each TCR library used about 500 ng of total RNA and a linear amplification protocol. MiXCR was run by TCRdb on the reads, yielding one entry per CDR3 protein. The sample contains approximately 180,000 distinct CDR3 sequences, 65% to 75% of which appear only once. The receptor was derived from a pool of human donors in good health; the sample pools cells from several healthy donors. The sequenced sample consisted of naive CD4+ and CD8+ T cells sorted from blood, pooled from several donors.

CDR3 in DNA: TGTGCCAGCAGCCCTAGGGGCAAGCGGGAGTTCCGTGAGCAGTTCTTC. This sequence encodes CASSPRGKREFREQFF. The chain couples TRBV6-2 or TRBV6-3 to TRBJ2-1; 8 positions agree with TRBD2. CDR3 length: 16 amino acids. The junction had 16 bases not matched to a gene; V was cut back by 6 bases and J by 9 bases. The germline CDR1 and CDR2 sequences are MNHEY and SVGEGT.